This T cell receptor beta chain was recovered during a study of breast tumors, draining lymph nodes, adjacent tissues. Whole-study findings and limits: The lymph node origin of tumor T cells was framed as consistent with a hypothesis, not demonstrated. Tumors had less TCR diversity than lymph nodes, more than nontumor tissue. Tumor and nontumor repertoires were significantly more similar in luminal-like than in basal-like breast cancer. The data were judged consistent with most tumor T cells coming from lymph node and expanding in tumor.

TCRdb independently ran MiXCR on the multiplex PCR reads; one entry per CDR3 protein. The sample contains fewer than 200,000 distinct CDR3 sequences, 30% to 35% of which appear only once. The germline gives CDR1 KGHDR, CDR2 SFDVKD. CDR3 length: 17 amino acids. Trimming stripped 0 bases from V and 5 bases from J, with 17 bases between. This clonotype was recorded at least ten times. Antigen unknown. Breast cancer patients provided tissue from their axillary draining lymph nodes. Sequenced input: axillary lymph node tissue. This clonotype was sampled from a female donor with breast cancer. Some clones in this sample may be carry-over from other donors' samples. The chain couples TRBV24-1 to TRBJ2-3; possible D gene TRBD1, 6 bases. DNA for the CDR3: TGTGCCACCAGTGATTTGTTGGACAGCCCAACCTTAGATACGCAGTATTTT. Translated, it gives CATSDLLDSPTLDTQYF.